The 28 T cell receptor beta chains below all came from one sample that was sequenced in a study of T cell responses to AZD1222 COVID-19 vaccine. The table came from immunoSEQ multiplex PCR; TCRdb's copy has only in-frame clones and leaves some out. Among 150,000 to 200,000 clones listed, roughly 94% were seen once. This material consisted of peripheral blood, taken 28 days after the second AZD1222 dose. These receptors were taken from an adult who received the AZD1222 COVID-19 vaccine.

The chain recombines TRBV6-5 with TRBJ2-2; D call uncertain. Germline-derived CDR1 and CDR2 are MNHEY and SVGAGI. Trimming cost V 6 bases and J 9 bases, with 14 bases left between them. CDR3 length: 13 amino acids. For the CDR3, the DNA is TGTGCCAGCAGCTCAAACTACCAGTGGGAGCTGTTTTTT. This sequence encodes CASSSNYQWELFF.

The V call is TRBV24-1, the J call TRBJ2-7; the D gene is possibly TRBD1 (5 bases). V lost 6 bases and J lost 0, with 11 bases in between. From germline, CDR1 is KGHDR and CDR2 SFDVKD. The length of the CDR3 is 14 residues. The CDR3 region is CATSQGQGSYEQYF. In DNA, the CDR3 is TGTGCCACCAGTCAAGGCCAGGGCTCCTACGAGCAGTACTTC.

This clone was seen more than once but under ten times. CDR3 amino acids: CASSQVHLTGQGFSYEQYF. The CDR3 nucleotides are TGTGCCAGCAGCCAAGTCCATCTAACTGGACAGGGTTTCTCCTACGAGCAGTACTTC. The chain carries TRBV3-1 (or the pseudogene TRBV3-2) and TRBJ2-7, with TRBD1 matching 8 bases. V lost 1 base to trimming and J lost 0 bases; unmatched junction nucleotides: 14. Germline V lookup: CDR1 LGHDT, CDR2 YNNKEL (reference sequence). CDR3 length: 19 residues.

J is TRBJ2-5 and V is TRBV24-1; D might be TRBD2 (6 bases). The V end lost 5 bases, the J end lost 1 base, and 13 bases lay between the germline ends. Per the germline V gene, CDR1 is KGHDR and CDR2 is SFDVKD. The CDR3 has 15 amino acids. This CDR3 is CATSVKSGSQETQYF. In DNA, the CDR3 is TGTGCCACCAGTGTAAAGAGCGGGTCCCAAGAGACCCAGTACTTC.

V gene TRBV4-2 combines with J gene TRBJ1-2; D is uncertain. Per germline, CDR1 LGHNA and CDR2 YNFKEQ. This CDR3 is 13 amino acids long. Trimming left V 1 base short and J 8 bases short, with 11 bases between. The CDR3 loop reads CASSQGSQEGYTF. The CDR3, as DNA: TGTGCCAGCAGCCAAGGGAGCCAGGAGGGCTACACCTTC.

The V call is TRBV19, the J call TRBJ2-2; possible D gene TRBD1, 5 bases. Per germline, CDR1 LNHDA and CDR2 SQIVND (reference sequence). CDR3 length: 14 amino acids. Trimming removed 6 bases at V and 4 bases at J, with 12 bases between. Here the CDR3 DNA reads TGTGCCAGTAGCCAGGGTTGGGGCACCGGGGAGCTGTTTTTT. It yields the protein CASSQGWGTGELFF.

The chain couples TRBV5-1 to TRBJ2-3; D remains ambiguous. With 0 bases removed from V and 4 bases from J, the gap between germline ends came to 9 bases. The germline V gene has CDR1 SGHRS and CDR2 YFSETQ. The CDR3 loop spans 14 amino acids. CDR3 sequence (DNA): TGCGCCAGCAGCTTGGGGGTCGCCGCAGATACGCAGTATTTT. It encodes CASSLGVAADTQYF. The full variable domain, completed using reference TRBV5-1 and TRBJ2-3, is KAGVTQTPRYLIKTRGQQVTLSCSPISGHRSVSWYQQTPGQGLQFLFEYFSETQRNKGNFPGRFSGRQFSNSRSEMNVSTLELGDSALYLCASSLGVAADTQYFGPGTRLTVL.

This clone appeared a single time. CDR3 sequence: CASSPSGAGVSYEQYF. In nucleotides, the CDR3 is TGTGCCAGCAGCCCCTCCGGAGCGGGGGTTTCCTACGAGCAGTACTTC. The chain carries TRBV2 and TRBJ2-7, with TRBD2 identical over 8 bases. CDR3 size: 16 residues. V shed 6 bases and J 1 base; nucleotides not matched to a gene: 11. Germline-derived CDR1 and CDR2 are SNHLY and FYNNEI.

The chain couples TRBV30 to TRBJ2-2, with D tentatively TRBD1 (6 bases). V was clipped by 3 bases and J by 4 bases, with 12 bases between them. CDR3 length: 14 residues. Germline loops: CDR1 GTSNPN, CDR2 SVGIG (reference sequence). As DNA, the CDR3 is TGTGCCTGGAGGACAAAACAGGGCACCGGGGAGCTGTTTTTT. Its translation: CAWRTKQGTGELFF.

This sequence joins TRBV7-9 and TRBJ1-3; D gene uncertain. The CDR3 has 15 amino acids. Germline loops: CDR1 SEHNR, CDR2 FQNEAQ (reference sequence). With 1 base removed from V and 4 bases from J, the gap between germline ends came to 11 bases. The CDR3 DNA sequence: TGTGCCAGCAGCTTAGGACGAAGCCTCGGAAACACCATATATTTT. It translates to CASSLGRSLGNTIYF.

The rearrangement links TRBV5-4 to TRBJ1-2; weak D call: TRBD1 (5 bases). Germline loops: CDR1 SGHNT, CDR2 YYREEE (reference sequence). CDR3 length: 14 amino acids. The V gene lost 4 bases and the J gene lost 4 bases, with 14 bases spanning the gap. The CDR3: CASSLGGFSYGYTF. Written as DNA, the CDR3 is TGTGCCAGCAGCCTGGGGGGGTTTAGCTATGGCTACACCTTC.

The chain uses TRBV10-3 and TRBJ1-1, with unresolved D. V lost 5 bases to trimming and J lost 3 bases, with 13 bases between them. This CDR3 spans 14 amino acids. Germline CDR1 is ENHRY and CDR2 is SYGVKD. The CDR3 sequence: CAISPGIGDTEAFF. CDR3 nucleotides: TGTGCCATCAGTCCGGGGATCGGGGACACTGAAGCTTTCTTT.

The chain recombines TRBV24-1 with TRBJ2-7; D might be TRBD2 (5 bases). CDR1 KGHDR and CDR2 SFDVKD come from the germline V gene. Trimming removed 3 bases from V and 3 bases from J, with 14 bases in between. The CDR3 contains 15 residues. The CDR3 region has the DNA TGTGCCACCAGTGATGCCCGGTGGGGAGACTACGAGCAGTACTTC. Encoded protein: CATSDARWGDYEQYF.

The chain couples TRBV3-1 (or the pseudogene TRBV3-2) to TRBJ1-4; D remains unclear. The V gene lost 1 base and the J gene lost 1 base, with 7 bases spanning the gap. The CDR3 sequence is 15 residues long. Germline CDR1 reads LGHDT; CDR2 reads YNNKEL (reference sequence). Written as DNA, the CDR3 is TGTGCCAGCAGCCAAGGTTGGGGAACTAATGAAAAACTGTTTTTT. Translation gives CASSQGWGTNEKLFF.

This chain uses TRBV29-1 with TRBJ1-5; D not certain. The germline CDR1 and CDR2 sequences are SQVTM and ANQGSEA. The V end lost 4 bases, the J end lost 1 base, and 5 bases lay between the germline ends. The CDR3 sequence is 12 residues long. In nucleotides, the CDR3 is TGCAGCGTTGTAGAAAGCAATCAGCCCCAGCATTTT. Amino acid sequence: CSVVESNQPQHF.

About this clone itself: One junction end does not reproduce the germline sequence, and a read error may be involved. The chain is built from TRBV30 and TRBJ2-7; D not certain. The germline gives CDR1 GTSNPN, CDR2 SVGIG (reference sequence). The CDR3 sequence is 13 residues long. This chain's CDR3 is CAWSLSYSSEQYF. CDR3 sequence (DNA): TGTGCCTGGAGTCTTTCTTACTCCTCCGAGCAGTACTTC.

The V gene is TRBV23-1, the J gene TRBJ2-3, with 7 bases matching TRBD1. TRBV23-1 is given ORF status, its function remaining uncertain. The CDR3 contains 16 residues. With 7 bases clipped from V and 4 bases from J, the junction kept 14 bases outside the gene matches. CDR3 residues: CASIQPGQRRSDTQYF. The CDR3 DNA reads TGCGCCAGCATCCAACCGGGACAGCGACGCTCAGATACGCAGTATTTT.

This chain uses TRBV2 with TRBJ2-2, with 8 positions matching TRBD2. CDR1 is SNHLY, CDR2 FYNNEI, per germline. The CDR3 loop spans 14 amino acids. V lost 8 bases and J lost 6; bases outside the gene matches: 8. The CDR3 coding sequence is TGTGCCAGCCCAAAGCGGGAGAGACCCGGGGAGCTGTTTTTT. It encodes CASPKRERPGELFF.

This chain joins TRBV4-1 and TRBJ1-1; 8 nucleotides line up with TRBD1. Germline assignment: CDR1 MGHRA and CDR2 YSYEKL. J lost 8 bases, V lost 0 bases, and 11 bases had no gene match. The CDR3 has 16 residues. CDR3 in DNA: TGCGCCAGCAGCCAAGATTCAGCCCAGGGGGCTTCAGAAGCTTTCTTT. Translated: CASSQDSAQGASEAFF.

The chain joins TRBV4-1 to TRBJ2-1; D assignment may be TRBD1 or TRBD2 (5 bases each). Between the trimmed V and J ends, which lost 1 base and 1 base, there was a span of 11 bases. In germline, CDR1 is MGHRA, CDR2 YSYEKL. The length of the CDR3 is 16 residues. The CDR3, as DNA: TGCGCCAGCAGCCAAGTCCGGGGCCATTCCTACAATGAGCAGTTCTTC. This codes for CASSQVRGHSYNEQFF.

This clone was seen a single time. V usage is TRBV6-6 and J usage is TRBJ2-2; a possible D gene is TRBD2 (5 bases). The CDR3 runs to 14 residues. Germline CDR1 reads MNHNY; CDR2 reads SVGAGI (reference sequence). Trimming stripped 6 bases from V and 5 bases from J, with 13 bases between. CDR3 sequence reads: CASRGSARTGELFF. Here the CDR3 DNA reads TGTGCCAGCAGGGGGAGCGCGAGGACCGGGGAGCTGTTTTTT.

J is TRBJ2-7 and V is TRBV28; 9 nucleotides agree with TRBD2. The germline V gene has CDR1 MDHEN and CDR2 SYDVKM. The CDR3 has 16 residues. V was pared by 2 bases and J by 3 bases, with 8 bases of the junction left unmatched. The CDR3 DNA reads TGTGCCAGCAGTTTAGGGCGGGCTAGCGGGAACTACGAGCAGTACTTC. As protein: CASSLGRASGNYEQYF.

V gene TRBV2 combines with J gene TRBJ1-2; D is unresolved. Germline V CDR1 and CDR2: SNHLY, FYNNEI. The V end lost 6 bases, the J end lost 6 bases, and 8 bases lay between the germline ends. The CDR3 has 11 residues. CDR3 amino acids: CASRSGNGYTF. CDR3 DNA sequence: TGTGCCAGCAGGTCGGGGAATGGCTACACCTTC.

The V gene is TRBV18, the J gene TRBJ1-1; the match to TRBD1 covers 8 bases. From germline, CDR1 is KGHSH and CDR2 LQKENI. V gave up 3 bases and J gave up 4 bases; unmatched junction bases: 1. The CDR3 spans 13 residues. The CDR3 DNA is TGTGCCAGCTCACCCGACAGGGGCACTGAAGCTTTCTTT. Protein: CASSPDRGTEAFF.

The J gene is TRBJ1-5, the V gene TRBV19; a possible D gene is TRBD1 (5 bases). Germline CDR1 and CDR2: LNHDA and SQIVND (reference sequence). The CDR3 sequence is 13 residues long. V lost 3 bases and J 7 bases, leaving 10 bases between the germline ends. CDR3 loop: CASSMMGDQPQHF. CDR3 coding DNA: TGTGCCAGTAGTATGATGGGGGACCAGCCCCAGCATTTT.

The V gene is TRBV28, the J gene TRBJ2-7; 8 bases match TRBD2. V shed 5 bases, J shed 4 bases, and the junction held 13 bases outside the gene matches. Germline loops: CDR1 MDHEN, CDR2 SYDVKM. This CDR3 comprises 16 residues. The CDR3 DNA sequence: TGTGCCAGCAGTCCCGGGGGGGGCTATAGTGGATACGAGCAGTACTTC. This encodes CASSPGGGYSGYEQYF.

The rearrangement links TRBV7-3 to TRBJ2-1; 9 bases are shared with TRBD2. CDR3 length: 14 residues. Germline V gene sequence: CDR1 SGHTA, CDR2 FQGTGA. The V segment lost 3 bases and the J segment 7 bases; nucleotides outside the gene matches: 4. The CDR3 nucleotides are TGTGCCAGCAGCTTTGGGACTAGCTTTAATGAGCAGTTCTTC. This translates into CASSFGTSFNEQFF.

This chain connects TRBV4-1 to TRBJ2-7, with 11 bases aligning to TRBD2. Germline V gene sequence: CDR1 MGHRA, CDR2 YSYEKL. V shed 0 bases, J shed 3 bases, and the junction held 10 bases outside the gene matches. The CDR3 length is 18 residues. The CDR3 reads CASSQESVAGTSGYEQYF. The CDR3 bases are TGCGCCAGCAGCCAAGAGAGTGTCGCCGGGACTAGCGGCTACGAGCAGTACTTC.